One and the same sample provided the 17 T cell receptor beta chains below, sequenced in a study of T-cell memory formation after mild COVID-19. One entry per CDR3 protein results from TCRdb running MiXCR on the 5' RACE reads. The repertoire holds about 210,000 distinct CDR3 sequences, more than 9% seen once, with less than 4% in the top ten. Material: PBMCs or a T cell subset sorted from them (not recorded which). The receptor source for this set is a man between 18 and 35 years old who had mild COVID-19 (a few samples of this study predate the infection). Cell type and time point are not known.

This chain uses TRBV9 with TRBJ2-5; 8 positions match TRBD2. Germline CDR1 and CDR2: SGDLS and YYNGEE. This CDR3 comprises 13 residues. The V and J ends lost 3 bases and 5 bases, in that order; junction bases with no gene match: 3. The CDR3 DNA reads TGTGCCAGCAGCGCCCGACTAGCGGAGACCCAGTACTTC. Protein: CASSARLAETQYF.

The CDR3 bases are TGTGCCAGCACCGGACAGGGTTCCTATAATTCACCCCTCCACTTT. This encodes CASTGQGSYNSPLHF. The rearrangement uses TRBV7-2 and TRBJ1-6; TRBD1 matches at 8 bases. Germline-derived CDR1 and CDR2 are SGHTA and FQGNSA. The V gene end was trimmed by 7 bases and the J gene end by 1 base; junction bases not matched to a gene: 3. The CDR3 is 15 amino acids.

This chain uses TRBV9 with TRBJ2-3; D possibly corresponds to TRBD2 (6 bases). Deletions cut 4 bases from V and 2 bases from J, with 11 bases between. Looked up from germline, CDR1 is SGDLS and CDR2 is YYNGEE. The CDR3 spans 14 residues. The CDR3 reads CASSFSGNTDTQYF. The CDR3 DNA reads as TGTGCCAGCAGCTTTAGCGGAAACACAGATACGCAGTATTTT.

The J gene is TRBJ1-2, the V gene TRBV20-1; no definite D call. This CDR3 spans 13 amino acids. Looked up from germline, CDR1 is DFQATT and CDR2 is SNEGSKA (reference sequence). Trimming removed 4 bases at V and 2 bases at J, with 11 bases between. CDR3 sequence reads: CSATVAGNYGYTF. In nucleotides, the CDR3 is TGCAGTGCTACGGTCGCCGGAAACTATGGCTACACCTTC.

This clonotype was detected only a few times. This sequence joins TRBV12-3 or TRBV12-4 and TRBJ1-3; TRBD1 is a possible D gene (6 bases). There are 14 residues in the CDR3. V lost 7 bases and J 1 base, leaving 11 bases between the germline ends. CDR3 sequence: CASTPDRSGNTIYF. The CDR3 region has the DNA TGTGCCAGCACCCCGGACAGATCTGGAAACACCATATATTTT.

The rearrangement links TRBV6-6 to TRBJ1-1; D is unresolved. CDR3 length: 11 residues. V lost 7 bases, J lost 3 bases, and 6 bases lay in between. Germline values: CDR1 MNHNY, CDR2 SVGAGI (reference sequence). CDR3 protein: CASTGDTEAFF. CDR3 nucleotide sequence: TGTGCCAGCACCGGGGACACTGAAGCTTTCTTT.

This clonotype was seen a handful of times. The chain recombines TRBV27 with TRBJ2-6; the match to TRBD1 covers 7 bases. From germline, CDR1 is MNHEY and CDR2 SMNVEV (reference sequence). The CDR3 has 17 amino acids. Trimming took 6 bases from V and 0 from J; bases not matched to a gene: 8. The CDR3 sequence: CASSLDRDLSGANVLTF. CDR3 in DNA: TGTGCCAGCAGCCTCGACAGGGACCTCTCTGGGGCCAACGTCCTGACTTTC.

The chain links TRBV7-8 to TRBJ1-1; the match to TRBD1 covers 7 bases. Germline trimming cut 7 bases from V and 4 bases from J; bases unmatched to any gene: 6. The CDR3 is 13 amino acids. Germline V gene data show CDR1 as SGHVS and CDR2 as FQNEAQ. The CDR3 loop reads CASTLTGSTEAFF. CDR3 DNA: TGTGCCAGCACCTTGACAGGGAGCACTGAAGCTTTCTTT.

This clonotype was seen only a few times. The rearrangement uses TRBV7-9 and TRBJ1-1; D remains ambiguous. Germline CDR1 reads SEHNR; CDR2 reads FQNEAQ (reference sequence). V was cut by 7 bases and J by 1 base, with 10 bases left in between. The CDR3 is 13 residues long. CDR3 region: CASTGLSNTEAFF. CDR3 DNA: TGTGCCAGCACCGGCCTATCGAACACTGAAGCTTTCTTT.

This clonotype came up many times. This rearrangement joins TRBV20-1 to TRBJ2-7; no clear D gene. V was shortened by 4 bases and J by 3 bases, with 7 bases between the two germline ends. The CDR3 loop spans 11 amino acids. CDR1 is DFQATT, CDR2 SNEGSKA, per germline (reference sequence). CDR3 DNA sequence: TGCAGTGCTACAGGAAACTACGAGCAGTACTTC. Its protein product is CSATGNYEQYF.

The chain uses TRBV2 and TRBJ2-3; TRBD2 is a possible D gene (5 bases). CDR1 is SNHLY and CDR2 is FYNNEI in the germline V gene. Trimming removed 7 bases at V and 2 bases at J, with 19 bases between. This CDR3 contains 16 residues. CDR3 region: CASKLEGNPATDTQYF. The CDR3 DNA follows: TGTGCCAGCAAACTAGAGGGAAACCCAGCCACAGATACGCAGTATTTT.

The chain recombines TRBV12-3 or TRBV12-4 with TRBJ2-1; 11 bases agree with TRBD1. This CDR3 contains 19 residues. Trimming removed 8 bases from V and 0 bases from J; junction bases left unmatched: 15. The CDR3: CASDPGTGGFPSSYNEQFF. Written as DNA, the CDR3 is TGTGCCAGCGATCCGGGGACAGGGGGTTTCCCGAGCTCCTACAATGAGCAGTTCTTC.

At least ten counts were recorded for this clonotype. The CDR3 coding sequence is TGTGCCAGCAGCGTAGCTGACGGCGGGGGGGCAACAGATACGCAGTATTTT. Amino acids: CASSVADGGGATDTQYF. This chain uses TRBV9 with TRBJ2-3, with TRBD2 matching over 9 bases. This CDR3 is 17 amino acids long. The V segment lost 0 bases and the J segment 3 bases; nucleotides outside the gene matches: 8. CDR1 SGDLS and CDR2 YYNGEE come from the germline V gene.

The chain uses TRBV25-1 and TRBJ2-2; D possibly corresponds to TRBD2 (7 bases). V was pared by 5 bases and J by 9 bases, with 13 bases between. Looked up from germline, CDR1 is MGHDK and CDR2 is SYGVNS. There are 13 residues in the CDR3. This CDR3 reads CASSWGGFRELFF. The CDR3 region has the DNA TGTGCCAGCAGTTGGGGGGGCTTCAGGGAGCTGTTTTTT.

The V call is TRBV10-2, the J call TRBJ1-3; D call uncertain. Germline CDR1 is WSHSY and CDR2 is SAAADI. This CDR3 is built from 13 residues. V gave up 4 bases and J gave up 4 bases, with 8 bases separating them. DNA of the CDR3: TGCGCCAGCAGTGTGACGGAGGGAAACACCATATATTTT. This sequence encodes CASSVTEGNTIYF.

This clonotype was found many times. Its ends do not fully match the called genes, so a read error is possible. The rearrangement links TRBV4-3 to TRBJ1-5; D not resolved. CDR1 is LGHNA, CDR2 YSLEER, per germline. This CDR3 is 13 amino acids long. CDR3 in amino acids: CASSQDTGQPQHF. Written as DNA, the CDR3 is TGTGCCAGCAGCCAAGATACGGGTCAGCCCCAGCATTTT.

In this sample, this clonotype turned up a few times. This sequence joins TRBV6-6 and TRBJ1-2; D gene unclear. This CDR3 is built from 15 residues. CDR1 and CDR2 from the germline V gene are MNHNY and SVGAGI (reference sequence). Trimming pared 1 base from V and 7 bases from J, leaving 16 bases between. The CDR3 DNA is TGTGCCAGCAGTTACTTGGGCTCCACCTGGGGTGGCTACACCTTC. This encodes CASSYLGSTWGGYTF.